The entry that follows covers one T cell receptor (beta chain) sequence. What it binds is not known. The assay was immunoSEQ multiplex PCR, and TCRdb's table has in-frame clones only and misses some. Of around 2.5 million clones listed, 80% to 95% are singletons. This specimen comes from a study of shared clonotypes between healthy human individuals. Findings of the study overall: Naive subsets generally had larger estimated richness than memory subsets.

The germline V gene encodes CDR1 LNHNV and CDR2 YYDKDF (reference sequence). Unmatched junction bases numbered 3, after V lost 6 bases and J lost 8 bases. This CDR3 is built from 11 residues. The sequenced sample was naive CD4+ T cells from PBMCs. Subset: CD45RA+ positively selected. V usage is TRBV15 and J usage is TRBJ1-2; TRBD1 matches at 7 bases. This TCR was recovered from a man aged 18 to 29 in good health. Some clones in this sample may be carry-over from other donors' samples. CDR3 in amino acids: CATRTGVGYTF. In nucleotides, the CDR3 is TGTGCCACCAGAACAGGGGTCGGCTACACCTTC.